This is a list of T cell receptor beta chains from one sample in a study of blood T cell repertoires in COVID-19. Data came from immunoSEQ multiplex PCR; TCRdb stores just in-frame clones and leaves some out. The data contain approximately 250,000 clones, 86% of them singletons. The specimen sequenced was peripheral blood. The receptors shown here come from a man aged 35 to 55 with active or convalescent COVID-19. CDR3s leave out the opening cysteine and the closing phenylalanine or tryptophan. Each record gives: clone size, J gene, V gene, CDR3 protein. Clone size is shown for a subset of rows, as once, few, many or a class of expanded clone.

. TRBJ1-1 TRBV5-1 ASRQAMNTEAF
. TRBJ1-4 TRBV2 ASRDSNEKLF
. TRBJ2-2 TRBV2 ASRDNTVGELF
. TRBJ2-7 TRBV9 VSSPRGSRAYEQY
. TRBJ1-1 TRBV9 ASSAQESGAF
once TRBJ2-3 TRBV19 ASSPGLDADTQY
. TRBJ2-7 TRBV4-1 ASSQGQASSYEQY
. TRBJ2-5 TRBV7-2 ASSSPLQETQY
. TRBJ2-7 TRBV21-1 AAGLTSGRAFPRNEQY
once TRBJ2-7 TRBV13 ASSSSTDRAYEQY
. TRBJ2-1 TRBV7-3 ASSLPGQGYNEQF
. TRBJ2-5 TRBV5-1 ASSFSGGTQETQY
. TRBJ1-1 TRBV28 ATHLRGVNTEAF
. TRBJ2-6 TRBV19 ASTPDRDGANVLT
. TRBJ1-1 TRBV2 ATRLGENTEAF
. TRBJ1-3 TRBV28 ASSSGGSPSSGNTIY
once TRBJ2-2 TRBV27 ASSSTGGRILTGELF
once TRBJ2-7 TRBV18 ASSPSRRVAGLYEQY
. TRBJ1-2 TRBV3-1/TRBV3-2 ASSPGNRYGYT
. TRBJ2-7 TRBV6-5 ASRPFGGGTYEQY
. TRBJ1-5 TRBV19 ASSIGVGRTGVGSNQPQH
. TRBJ2-1 TRBV2 ASSEAGQGSDEQF
. TRBJ1-2 TRBV28 ASRAGTDTYGYT
. TRBJ2-1 TRBV6-5 ASKGGGSEQF